This is a list of T cell receptor beta chains from one sample in a study of T cells after yellow fever vaccination. TCRdb reprocessed the 5' RACE reads via MiXCR and lists one record per CDR3 protein. This sample has about 580,000 distinct CDR3 sequences, with about 15% found just once. Specimen: PBMCs, collected 4 to 5 days after the first yellow fever vaccination. The receptors were gathered from a man between 18 and 35 years old who received the YFV17D yellow fever vaccine. Both conserved end residues are part of each CDR3. D genes are given only for firm matches. Some rows mark clone size as missing; the rest say once, few, many or name a class of expanded clone.

>few|TRBV3-1|TRBJ1-5|.
TGTGCCAGCAGCCAAGACGTGGGGCGACGGCCCCAGCATTTT
CASSQDVGRRPQHF
>few|TRBV7-2|TRBJ2-5|.
TGTGCCAGCAGCTCTTTTGGGCTGGTGTACCAAGAGACCCAGTACTTC
CASSSFGLVYQETQYF
>few|TRBV12-3/TRBV12-4|TRBJ2-1|.
TGTGCCAGCACCCGGGGGGCAGGGGATTTCGATGAGCAGTTCTTC
CASTRGAGDFDEQFF
>.|TRBV5-1|TRBJ2-5|TRBD2
TGCGCCAGCAGCTCCACTAGCGGGGGGACCCTTCCGTACTTC
CASSSTSGGTLPYF
>few|TRBV9|TRBJ1-2|TRBD1
TGTGCCAGCAGCGTAGACAGGGGTAACTATGGCTACACCTTC
CASSVDRGNYGYTF
>few|TRBV10-3|TRBJ1-6|TRBD1
TGTGCCATCAGTGAGTCACGACAGGGGAATTCACCCCTCCACTTT
CAISESRQGNSPLHF
>.|TRBV10-3|TRBJ2-5|TRBD1
TGTGCCATCAGTGAGATCGGGACAGGCCAAGAGACCCAGTACTTC
CAISEIGTGQETQYF
>.|TRBV15|TRBJ2-1|.
TGTGCCACCAGCAGTGCGCACAATGAGCAGTTCTTC
CATSSAHNEQFF
>few|TRBV18|TRBJ2-6|.
TGTGCCAGCTCACCAGCGATTGGGAACTCTGGGGCCAACGTCCTGACTTTC
CASSPAIGNSGANVLTF
>few|TRBV6-1|TRBJ2-1|TRBD2
TGTGCCAGCAGCCGTCCCGGGACTAGCGGGGGGCCTGTCCTCTTC
CASSRPGTSGGPVLF
>.|TRBV5-1|TRBJ2-3|.
TGCGCCAGCGGAGATGCCAGGGGATCAGATACGCAGTATTTT
CASGDARGSDTQYF
>.|TRBV7-2|TRBJ2-5|TRBD2
TGTGCCAGCAGCTTATATCGGCGGGGGGCGGGTGAGACCCAGTACTTC
CASSLYRRGAGETQYF
>.|TRBV6-5|TRBJ2-3|.
TGTGCCAGCAGTTACGTGTATAGCACAGATACGCAGTATTTT
CASSYVYSTDTQYF
>.|TRBV14|TRBJ2-1|.
TGTGCCAGCAGCCTTTTACAGGGTTTACGGTCAAGTGAGCAGTTCTTC
CASSLLQGLRSSEQFF
>.|TRBV20-1|TRBJ1-2|.
TGCAGTGCTAGGGAGGGTTTGGGCTACACCTTC
CSAREGLGYTF
>.|TRBV6-1|TRBJ2-3|TRBD1
TGTGCCAGCACTATGACAGGGGGCCAGGGTACGCAGTATTTT
CASTMTGGQGTQYF
>.|TRBV30|TRBJ1-1|.
TGTGCCTGGAGTCTTGAGGGTTTCTCTGAAGCTTTCTTT
CAWSLEGFSEAFF
>few|TRBV4-3|TRBJ2-3|.
TGCGCCAGCAGCCCTGGCCAGCCGGGGGATACGCAGTATTTT
CASSPGQPGDTQYF
>.|TRBV7-9|TRBJ2-7|.
TGTGCCAGCAGCTTATCCCTCCCGGGCGAGCAGTACTTC
CASSLSLPGEQYF
>few|TRBV7-6|TRBJ2-3|.
TGTGCCAGCAGCTTCTTCCCTAAAAACGGAACAGATACGCAGTATTTT
CASSFFPKNGTDTQYF
>.|TRBV5-1|TRBJ2-1|.
TGCGCCAGCAGCTTGAGGCCCTCGGGCGAGCAGTTCTTC
CASSLRPSGEQFF